The clone carrying this T cell receptor beta chain has ten or more counts. Its antigen is not known. The sample comes from a study of shared clonotypes between healthy human individuals. Study findings and constraints: The donor pool, a small one, limited the genetic and exposure-history diversity represented. Specimens sampled were limited to blood, with tissue repertoires likely differing.

Unsorted samples drew genomic DNA from 70 million to 95 million PBMCs. CDR3 length: 13 amino acids. Germline CDR1 and CDR2: MNHEY and SMNVEV (reference sequence). V shed 7 bases and J shed 0 bases, with 7 bases lying between them. Original processing notes: As immunoSEQ supplied junction-only sequences (without quality scores), filtering differed. Measured with immunoSEQ multiplex PCR; TCRdb has only the in-frame clones, and not every one. V and J calls and clone size come straight from that table; D and trimming were deduced from the DNA. The sample records roughly 500,000 clones, about 79% being singletons.

This rearrangement joins TRBV27 to TRBJ1-5; unclear D gene. This clonotype was obtained from a woman aged 40 to 50 in good health. Some clones in this sample may be carry-over from other donors' samples. Sequencing was performed on PBMCs. The CDR3 DNA follows: TGTGCCAGCACCGGAAATAGCAATCAGCCCCAGCATTTT. This gives the protein CASTGNSNQPQHF.